These 13 T cell receptor beta chains originate from one sample sequenced in a study of blood T cell repertoires in COVID-19. Using immunoSEQ multiplex PCR, the repertoire was profiled, and TCRdb retains in-frame clones only, with some absent. The sample shows 85,000 to 100,000 clones, approximately 90% of them seen only once. Sequenced material: peripheral blood. All receptors derive from a man in his 60s with acute or convalescent COVID-19.

This chain joins TRBV20-1 and TRBJ2-1; D may be TRBD2 (5 bases). The V end lost 8 bases, the J end lost 3 bases, and 8 bases lay between the germline ends. CDR1 is DFQATT, CDR2 SNEGSKA, per germline (reference sequence). The CDR3 contains 11 residues. CDR3 region: CSTLDYNEQFF. CDR3 DNA sequence: TGCAGTACACTAGACTACAATGAGCAGTTCTTC.

The chain has TRBV2 and TRBJ1-4; D might be TRBD1 (5 bases). The CDR3 spans 15 residues. V was clipped by 0 bases and J by 7 bases, with 12 bases between them. Germline V gene data show CDR1 as SNHLY and CDR2 as FYNNEI. CDR3 nucleotides: TGTGCCAGCAGTGAAGCGCGGGGGTTGGTTGAAAAACTGTTTTTT. This gives the protein CASSEARGLVEKLFF. Together with reference TRBV2 and TRBJ1-4, the CDR3 gives the full variable domain: EPEVTQTPSHQVTQMGQEVILRCVPISNHLYFYWYRQILGQKVEFLVSFYNNEISEKSEIFDDQFSVERPDGSNFTLKIRSTKLEDSAMYFCASSEARGLVEKLFFGSGTQLSVL.

The chain recombines TRBV6-1 with TRBJ1-2; weak D call: TRBD1 (5 bases). Trimming shortened V by 3 bases and J by 4 bases, and 18 bases separated the two germline ends. The CDR3 extends over 16 amino acids. CDR1 MNHNS and CDR2 SASEGT come from the germline V gene. Here the CDR3 DNA reads TGTGCCAGCAGTGATTCCCTTAAGGGGCGGTCCTATGGCTACACCTTC. Translating it yields CASSDSLKGRSYGYTF.

The chain joins TRBV29-1 to TRBJ2-3; 10 positions agree with TRBD2. Germline CDR1 SQVTM, CDR2 ANQGSEA. The CDR3 runs 14 residues. Trimming cost V 7 bases and J 5 bases; bases outside gene matches: 9. CDR3: CSAWTSGYRDTQYF. The CDR3 DNA follows: TGCAGCGCTTGGACTAGCGGATACCGAGATACGCAGTATTTT.

This chain joins TRBV6-2 or TRBV6-3 and TRBJ2-1, with TRBD2 as a possible D gene (7 bases). Trimming took 0 bases from V and 1 from J, leaving 13 bases between them. This CDR3 has 17 amino acids. In germline, CDR1 is MNHEY, CDR2 SVGEGT. Written as DNA, the CDR3 is TGTGCCAGCAGTTACTCAGGGGGGGACCCGTCCTACAATGAGCAGTTCTTC. It codes for CASSYSGGDPSYNEQFF.

This clone was observed a single time. V usage is TRBV6-5 and J usage is TRBJ1-5; TRBD1 might be the D (6 bases). The CDR3 loop spans 15 amino acids. Germline lookup yields CDR1 MNHEY and CDR2 SVGAGI. With 6 bases removed from V and 1 base from J, the gap between germline ends came to 13 bases. This CDR3 reads CASSRRGSSNQPQHF. The CDR3 bases are TGTGCCAGCAGCCGCAGGGGCTCAAGCAATCAGCCCCAGCATTTT.

The chain employs TRBV5-6 and TRBJ1-2; 7 bases map to TRBD1. The CDR3 sequence is 14 residues long. The V segment lost 3 bases and the J segment 13 bases; nucleotides outside the gene matches: 15. CDR1 SGHDT and CDR2 YYEEEE come from the germline V gene. DNA of the CDR3: TGTGCCAGCAGCTCCGACAGGGTAGAGTCTCTGAGCACCTTC. It specifies CASSSDRVESLSTF.

The chain links TRBV19 to TRBJ1-4; possibly TRBD1 for D (6 bases). CDR3 size: 16 residues. Germline CDR1 and CDR2: LNHDA and SQIVND (reference sequence). V shed 5 bases and J shed 0 bases, with 13 bases lying between them. The CDR3 DNA is TGTGCCAGTAGTCCCTCCCACAGGGCAACTAATGAAAAACTGTTTTTT. It translates to CASSPSHRATNEKLFF.

This chain links TRBV27 with TRBJ1-1, with D maybe TRBD1 (5 bases). With 9 bases removed from V and 0 bases from J, the gap between germline ends came to 17 bases. CDR3 length: 15 residues. Germline V gene data show CDR1 as MNHEY and CDR2 as SMNVEV (reference sequence). Written as DNA, the CDR3 is TGTGCCAGTCGTTTCCAGGGTAACTTGAACACTGAAGCTTTCTTT. Amino acids: CASRFQGNLNTEAFF.

The V gene is TRBV9, the J gene TRBJ1-6; D is uncertain. CDR1 is SGDLS and CDR2 is YYNGEE in the germline V gene. V lost 7 bases and J 6 bases, leaving 11 bases between the germline ends. The CDR3 extends over 13 amino acids. The CDR3 nucleotides read TGTGCCAGCTCCCAACTCTTTAATTCACCCCTCCACTTT. This encodes CASSQLFNSPLHF.

The chain is built from TRBV25-1 and TRBJ1-2, with D uncertain. Germline V gene data show CDR1 as MGHDK and CDR2 as SYGVNS. This CDR3 has 12 residues. V lost 6 bases to trimming and J lost 3 bases, with 8 bases between them. The CDR3 nucleotides are TGTGCCAGCAGACAGCCGGACTATGGCTACACCTTC. It specifies CASRQPDYGYTF.

The rearrangement joins TRBV6-5 to TRBJ1-6, with TRBD1 as a possible D gene (6 bases). CDR1 MNHEY and CDR2 SVGAGI come from the germline V gene. This CDR3 spans 13 amino acids. V was clipped by 6 bases and J by 4 bases, with 7 bases between them. Here the CDR3 reads CASRQGYNSPLHF. The CDR3 DNA sequence: TGTGCCAGCAGACAGGGTTATAATTCACCCCTCCACTTT.

The chain employs TRBV10-1 and TRBJ1-1, with 7 bases fitting TRBD1. The junction had 2 bases not matched to a gene; V was cut back by 2 bases and J by 2 bases. CDR1 and CDR2 from the germline V gene are WNHNN and SYGVQD (reference sequence). The CDR3 sequence is 14 residues long. The CDR3 DNA follows: TGCGCCAGCAGTGAGGGGACAGCCAACACTGAAGCTTTCTTT. This translates into CASSEGTANTEAFF.